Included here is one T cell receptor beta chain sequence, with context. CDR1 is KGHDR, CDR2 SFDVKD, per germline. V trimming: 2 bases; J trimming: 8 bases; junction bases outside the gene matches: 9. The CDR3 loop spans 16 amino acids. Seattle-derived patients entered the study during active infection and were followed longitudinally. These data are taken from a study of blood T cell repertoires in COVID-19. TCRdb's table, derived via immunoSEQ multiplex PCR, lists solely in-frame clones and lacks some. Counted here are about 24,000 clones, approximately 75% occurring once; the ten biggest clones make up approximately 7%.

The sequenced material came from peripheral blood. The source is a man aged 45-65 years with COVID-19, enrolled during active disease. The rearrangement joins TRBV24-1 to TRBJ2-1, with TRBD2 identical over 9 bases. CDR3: CATSDSRVAGVDEQFF. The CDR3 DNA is TGTGCCACCAGTGATTCTCGGGTAGCGGGAGTCGATGAGCAGTTCTTC.